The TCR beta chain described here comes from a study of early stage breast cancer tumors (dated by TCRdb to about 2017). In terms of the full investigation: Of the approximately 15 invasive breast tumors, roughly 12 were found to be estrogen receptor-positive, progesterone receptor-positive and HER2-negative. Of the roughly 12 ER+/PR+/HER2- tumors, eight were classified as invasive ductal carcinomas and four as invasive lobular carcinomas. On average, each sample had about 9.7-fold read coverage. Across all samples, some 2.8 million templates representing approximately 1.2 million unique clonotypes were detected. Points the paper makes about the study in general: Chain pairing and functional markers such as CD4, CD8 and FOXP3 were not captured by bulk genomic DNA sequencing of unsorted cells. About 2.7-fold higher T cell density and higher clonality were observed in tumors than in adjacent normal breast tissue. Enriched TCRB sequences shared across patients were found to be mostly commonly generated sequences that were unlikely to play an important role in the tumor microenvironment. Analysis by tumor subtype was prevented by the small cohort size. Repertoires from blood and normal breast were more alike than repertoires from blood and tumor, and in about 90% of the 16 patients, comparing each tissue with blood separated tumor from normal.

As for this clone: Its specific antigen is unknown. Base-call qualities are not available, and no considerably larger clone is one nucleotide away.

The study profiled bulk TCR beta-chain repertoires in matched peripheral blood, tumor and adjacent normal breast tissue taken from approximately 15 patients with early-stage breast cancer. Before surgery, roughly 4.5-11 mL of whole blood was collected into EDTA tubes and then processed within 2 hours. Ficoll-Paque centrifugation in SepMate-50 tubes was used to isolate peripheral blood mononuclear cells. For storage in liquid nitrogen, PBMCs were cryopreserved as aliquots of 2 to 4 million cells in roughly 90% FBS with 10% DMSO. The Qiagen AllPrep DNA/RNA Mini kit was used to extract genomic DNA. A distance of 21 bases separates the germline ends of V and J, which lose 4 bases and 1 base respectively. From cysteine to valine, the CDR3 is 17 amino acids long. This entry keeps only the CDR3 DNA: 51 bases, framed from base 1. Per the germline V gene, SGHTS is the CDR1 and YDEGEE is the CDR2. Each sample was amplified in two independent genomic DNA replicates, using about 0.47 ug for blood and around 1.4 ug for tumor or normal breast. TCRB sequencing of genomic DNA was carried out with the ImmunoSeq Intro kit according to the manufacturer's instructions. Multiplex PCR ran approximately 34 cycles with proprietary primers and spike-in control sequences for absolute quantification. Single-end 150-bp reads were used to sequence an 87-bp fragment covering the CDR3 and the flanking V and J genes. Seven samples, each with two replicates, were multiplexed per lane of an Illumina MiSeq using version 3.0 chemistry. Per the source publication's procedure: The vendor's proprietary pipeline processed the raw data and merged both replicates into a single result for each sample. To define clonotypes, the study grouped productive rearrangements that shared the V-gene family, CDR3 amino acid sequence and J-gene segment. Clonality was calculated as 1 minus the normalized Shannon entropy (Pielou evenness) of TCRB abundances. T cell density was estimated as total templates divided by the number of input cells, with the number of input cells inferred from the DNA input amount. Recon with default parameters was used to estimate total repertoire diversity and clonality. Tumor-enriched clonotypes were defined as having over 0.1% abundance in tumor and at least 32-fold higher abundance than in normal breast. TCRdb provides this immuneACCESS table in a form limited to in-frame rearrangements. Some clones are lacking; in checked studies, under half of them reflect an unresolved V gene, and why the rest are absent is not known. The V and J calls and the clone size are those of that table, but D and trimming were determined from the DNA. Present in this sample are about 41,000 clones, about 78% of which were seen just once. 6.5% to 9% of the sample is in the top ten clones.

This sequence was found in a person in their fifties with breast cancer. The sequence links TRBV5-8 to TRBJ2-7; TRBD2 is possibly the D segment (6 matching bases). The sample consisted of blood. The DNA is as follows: TGTGCCAGCAGCCCTATCTTTGCGGGGTCGAGTTCCTACGAGCAGTACGTC. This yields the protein CASSPIFAGSSSYEQYV.